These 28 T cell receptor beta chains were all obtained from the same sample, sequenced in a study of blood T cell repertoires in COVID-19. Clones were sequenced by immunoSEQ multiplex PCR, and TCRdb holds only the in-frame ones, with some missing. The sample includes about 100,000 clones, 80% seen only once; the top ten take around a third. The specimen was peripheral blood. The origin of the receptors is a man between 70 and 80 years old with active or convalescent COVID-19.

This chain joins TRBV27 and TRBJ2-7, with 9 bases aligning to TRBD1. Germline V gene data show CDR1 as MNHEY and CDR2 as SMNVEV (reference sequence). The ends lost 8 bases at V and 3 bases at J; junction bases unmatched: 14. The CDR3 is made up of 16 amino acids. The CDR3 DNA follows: TGTGCCAGCCTACGGCGTCTGACAGGGGGGCTCTACGAGCAGTACTTC. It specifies CASLRRLTGGLYEQYF.

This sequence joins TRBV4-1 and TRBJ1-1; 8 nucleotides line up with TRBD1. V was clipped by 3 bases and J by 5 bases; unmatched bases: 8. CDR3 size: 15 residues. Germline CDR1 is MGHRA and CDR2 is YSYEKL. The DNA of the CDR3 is TGCGCCAGCAGCCACCCCTTGGGACAGGCAACTGAAGCTTTCTTT. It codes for CASSHPLGQATEAFF.

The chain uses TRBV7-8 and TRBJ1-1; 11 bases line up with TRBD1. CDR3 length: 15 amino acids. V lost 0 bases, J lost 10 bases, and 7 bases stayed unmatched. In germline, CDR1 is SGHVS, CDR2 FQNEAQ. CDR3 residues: CASSLAGTGGGGAFF. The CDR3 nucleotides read TGTGCCAGCAGCTTAGCGGGGACAGGGGGTGGGGGAGCTTTCTTT.

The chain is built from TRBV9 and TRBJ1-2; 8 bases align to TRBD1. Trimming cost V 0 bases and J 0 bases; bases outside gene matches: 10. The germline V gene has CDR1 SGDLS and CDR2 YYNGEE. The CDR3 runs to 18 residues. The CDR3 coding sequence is TGTGCCAGCAGCGTAGTCGCGACAGGGGAGGCGACTAACTATGGCTACACCTTC. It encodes CASSVVATGEATNYGYTF.

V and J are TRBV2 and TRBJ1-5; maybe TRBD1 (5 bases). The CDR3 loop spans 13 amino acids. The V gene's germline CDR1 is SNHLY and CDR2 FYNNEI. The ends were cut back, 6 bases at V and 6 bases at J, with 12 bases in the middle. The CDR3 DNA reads TGTGCCAGCAGGGCCAGGGTATCTCAGCCCCAGCATTTT. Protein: CASRARVSQPQHF. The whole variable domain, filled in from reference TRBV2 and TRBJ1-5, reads EPEVTQTPSHQVTQMGQEVILRCVPISNHLYFYWYRQILGQKVEFLVSFYNNEISEKSEIFDDQFSVERPDGSNFTLKIRSTKLEDSAMYFCASRARVSQPQHFGDGTRLSIL.

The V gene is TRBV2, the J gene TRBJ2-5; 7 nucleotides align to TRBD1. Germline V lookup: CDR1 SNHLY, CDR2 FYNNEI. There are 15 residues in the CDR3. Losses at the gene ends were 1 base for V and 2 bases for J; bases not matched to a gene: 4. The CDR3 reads CASSEVAGGQETQYF. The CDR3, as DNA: TGTGCCAGCAGTGAAGTGGCAGGGGGTCAAGAGACCCAGTACTTC.

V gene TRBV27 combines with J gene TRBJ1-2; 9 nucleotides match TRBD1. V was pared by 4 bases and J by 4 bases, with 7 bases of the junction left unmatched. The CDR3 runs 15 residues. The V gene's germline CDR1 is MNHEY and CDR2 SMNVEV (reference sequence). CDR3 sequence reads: CASSSPGQGVYGYTF. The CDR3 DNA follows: TGTGCCAGCAGTTCCCCGGGACAGGGAGTCTATGGCTACACCTTC.

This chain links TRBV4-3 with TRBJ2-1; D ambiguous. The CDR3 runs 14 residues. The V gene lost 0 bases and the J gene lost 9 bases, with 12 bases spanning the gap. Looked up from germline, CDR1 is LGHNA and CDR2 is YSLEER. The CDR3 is CASSQEPQRSEQFF. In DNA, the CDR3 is TGCGCCAGCAGCCAAGAACCCCAGCGCAGTGAGCAGTTCTTC.

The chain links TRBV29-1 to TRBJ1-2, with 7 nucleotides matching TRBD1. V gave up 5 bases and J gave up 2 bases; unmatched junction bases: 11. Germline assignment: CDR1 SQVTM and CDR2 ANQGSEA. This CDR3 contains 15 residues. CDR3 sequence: CSVQGAQGGNYGYTF. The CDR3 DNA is TGCAGCGTTCAAGGGGCCCAGGGGGGCAACTATGGCTACACCTTC.

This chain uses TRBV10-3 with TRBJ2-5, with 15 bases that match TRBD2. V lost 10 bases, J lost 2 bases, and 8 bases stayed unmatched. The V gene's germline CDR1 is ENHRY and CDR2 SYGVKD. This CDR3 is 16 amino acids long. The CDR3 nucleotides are TGTGCCAGCCGTAGCGGACTAGCGGGGGGGCAAGAGACCCAGTACTTC. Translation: CASRSGLAGGQETQYF.

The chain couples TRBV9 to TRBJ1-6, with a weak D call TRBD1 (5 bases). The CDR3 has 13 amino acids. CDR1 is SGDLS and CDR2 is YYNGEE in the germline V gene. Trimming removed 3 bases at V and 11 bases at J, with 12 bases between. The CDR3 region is CASSGGSGPPLHF. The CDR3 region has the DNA TGTGCCAGCAGCGGCGGTTCAGGGCCACCCCTCCACTTT.

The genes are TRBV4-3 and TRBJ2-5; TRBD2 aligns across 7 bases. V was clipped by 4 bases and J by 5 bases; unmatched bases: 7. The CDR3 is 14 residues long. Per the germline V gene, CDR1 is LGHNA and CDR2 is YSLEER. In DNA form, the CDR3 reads TGCGCCAGCAGCCTTGGACTAGTCAGGGAGACCCAGTACTTC. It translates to CASSLGLVRETQYF.

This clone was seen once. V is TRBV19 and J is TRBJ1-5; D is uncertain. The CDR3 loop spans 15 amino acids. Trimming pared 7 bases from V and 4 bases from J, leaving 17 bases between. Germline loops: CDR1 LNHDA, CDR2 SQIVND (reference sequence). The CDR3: CASNLAGTENQPQHF. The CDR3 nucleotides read TGTGCCAGTAATCTTGCAGGAACGGAAAATCAGCCCCAGCATTTT.

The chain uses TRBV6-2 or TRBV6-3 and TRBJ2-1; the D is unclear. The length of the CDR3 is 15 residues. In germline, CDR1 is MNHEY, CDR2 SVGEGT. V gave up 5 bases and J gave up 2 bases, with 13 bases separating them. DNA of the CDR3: TGTGCCAGCAGTAACCCTCTACGCCCCTACAATGAGCAGTTCTTC. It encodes CASSNPLRPYNEQFF.

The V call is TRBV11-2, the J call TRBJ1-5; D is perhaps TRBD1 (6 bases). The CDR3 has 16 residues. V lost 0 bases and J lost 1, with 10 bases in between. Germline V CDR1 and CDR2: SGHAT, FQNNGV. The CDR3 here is CASSLDGGPSNQPQHF. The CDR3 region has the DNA TGTGCCAGCAGCTTAGACGGGGGGCCAAGCAATCAGCCCCAGCATTTT.

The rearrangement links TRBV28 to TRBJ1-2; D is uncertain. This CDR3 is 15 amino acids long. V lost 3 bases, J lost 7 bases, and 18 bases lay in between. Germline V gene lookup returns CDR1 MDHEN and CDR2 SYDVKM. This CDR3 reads CASSFMEVAYGGYTF. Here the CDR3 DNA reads TGTGCCAGCAGTTTTATGGAGGTGGCCTACGGTGGCTACACCTTC.

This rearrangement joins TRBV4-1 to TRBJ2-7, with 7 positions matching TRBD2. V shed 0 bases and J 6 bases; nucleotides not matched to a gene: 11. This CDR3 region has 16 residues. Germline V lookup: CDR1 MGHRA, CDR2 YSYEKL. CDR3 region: CASSQDPGVGGSEQYF. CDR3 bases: TGCGCCAGCAGCCAAGATCCCGGGGTCGGGGGGAGCGAGCAGTACTTC.

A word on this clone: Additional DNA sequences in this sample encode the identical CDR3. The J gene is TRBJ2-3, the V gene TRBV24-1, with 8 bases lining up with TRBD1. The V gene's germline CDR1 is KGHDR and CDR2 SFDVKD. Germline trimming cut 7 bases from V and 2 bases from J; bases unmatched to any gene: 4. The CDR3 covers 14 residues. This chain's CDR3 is CATRPRGPTDTQYF. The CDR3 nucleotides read TGTGCCACCAGACCCAGGGGGCCCACAGATACGCAGTATTTT.

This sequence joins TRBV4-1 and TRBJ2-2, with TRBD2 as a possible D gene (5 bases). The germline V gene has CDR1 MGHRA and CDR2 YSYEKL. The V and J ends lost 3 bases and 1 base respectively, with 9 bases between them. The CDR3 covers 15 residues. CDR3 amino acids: CASSQARGNTGELFF. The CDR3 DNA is TGCGCCAGCAGCCAGGCCCGGGGGAACACCGGGGAGCTGTTTTTT.

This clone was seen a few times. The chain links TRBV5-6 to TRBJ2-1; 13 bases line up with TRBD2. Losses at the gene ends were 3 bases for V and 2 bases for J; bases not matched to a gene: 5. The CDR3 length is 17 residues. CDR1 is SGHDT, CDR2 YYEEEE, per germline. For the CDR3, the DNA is TGTGCCAGCAGCTGGATGACTAGCGGGGGGACCTACAATGAGCAGTTCTTC. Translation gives CASSWMTSGGTYNEQFF.

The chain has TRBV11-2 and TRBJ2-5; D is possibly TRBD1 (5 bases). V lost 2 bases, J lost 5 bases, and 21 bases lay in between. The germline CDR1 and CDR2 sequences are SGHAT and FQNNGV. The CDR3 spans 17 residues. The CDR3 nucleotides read TGTGCCAGCAGCTTAAGGGATCGACAGAAGTCCCTGGAGACCCAGTACTTC. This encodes CASSLRDRQKSLETQYF.

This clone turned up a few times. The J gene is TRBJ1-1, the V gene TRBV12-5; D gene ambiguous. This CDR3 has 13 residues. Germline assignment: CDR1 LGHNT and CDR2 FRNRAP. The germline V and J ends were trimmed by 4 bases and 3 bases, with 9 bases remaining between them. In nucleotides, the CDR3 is TGTGCTAGTGGTTCGTTGGGCTACACTGAAGCTTTCTTT. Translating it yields CASGSLGYTEAFF.

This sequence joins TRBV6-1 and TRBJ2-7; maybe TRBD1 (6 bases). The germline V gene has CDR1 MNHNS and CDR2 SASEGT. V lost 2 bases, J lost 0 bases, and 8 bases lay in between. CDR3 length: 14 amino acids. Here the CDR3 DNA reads TGTGCCAGCAGTGAAACAGGGAGCTCCTACGAGCAGTACTTC. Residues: CASSETGSSYEQYF.

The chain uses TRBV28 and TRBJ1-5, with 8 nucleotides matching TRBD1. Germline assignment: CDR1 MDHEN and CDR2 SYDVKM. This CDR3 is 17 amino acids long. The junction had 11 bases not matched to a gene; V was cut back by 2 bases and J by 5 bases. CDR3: CASSLRTGNVMDQPQHF. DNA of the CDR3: TGTGCCAGCAGTTTACGGACAGGGAATGTAATGGATCAGCCCCAGCATTTT.

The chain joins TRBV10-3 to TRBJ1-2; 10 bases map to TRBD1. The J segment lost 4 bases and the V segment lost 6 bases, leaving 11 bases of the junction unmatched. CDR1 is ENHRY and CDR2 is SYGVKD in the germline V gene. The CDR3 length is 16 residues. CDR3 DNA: TGTGCCATCAGCAGTCCCGGGACAGGGGAAGTCTATGGCTACACCTTC. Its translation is CAISSPGTGEVYGYTF.

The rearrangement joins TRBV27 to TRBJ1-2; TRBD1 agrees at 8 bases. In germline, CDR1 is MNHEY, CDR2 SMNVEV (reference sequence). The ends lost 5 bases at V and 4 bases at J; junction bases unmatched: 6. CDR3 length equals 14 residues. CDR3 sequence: CASSNGQGSYGYTF. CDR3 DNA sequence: TGTGCCAGCAGTAACGGACAGGGTTCCTATGGCTACACCTTC.

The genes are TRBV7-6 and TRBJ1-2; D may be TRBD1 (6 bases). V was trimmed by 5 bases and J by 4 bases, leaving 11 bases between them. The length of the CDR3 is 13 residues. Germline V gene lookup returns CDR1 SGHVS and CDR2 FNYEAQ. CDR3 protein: CASSTGGPYGYTF. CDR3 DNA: TGTGCCAGCAGCACTGGGGGCCCCTATGGCTACACCTTC.

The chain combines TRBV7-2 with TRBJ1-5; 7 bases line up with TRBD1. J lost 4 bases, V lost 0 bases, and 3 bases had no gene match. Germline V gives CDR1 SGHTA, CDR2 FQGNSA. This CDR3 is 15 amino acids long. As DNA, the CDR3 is TGTGCCAGCAGCTTAGCGGCAGGGGGGAATCAGCCCCAGCATTTT. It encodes CASSLAAGGNQPQHF.